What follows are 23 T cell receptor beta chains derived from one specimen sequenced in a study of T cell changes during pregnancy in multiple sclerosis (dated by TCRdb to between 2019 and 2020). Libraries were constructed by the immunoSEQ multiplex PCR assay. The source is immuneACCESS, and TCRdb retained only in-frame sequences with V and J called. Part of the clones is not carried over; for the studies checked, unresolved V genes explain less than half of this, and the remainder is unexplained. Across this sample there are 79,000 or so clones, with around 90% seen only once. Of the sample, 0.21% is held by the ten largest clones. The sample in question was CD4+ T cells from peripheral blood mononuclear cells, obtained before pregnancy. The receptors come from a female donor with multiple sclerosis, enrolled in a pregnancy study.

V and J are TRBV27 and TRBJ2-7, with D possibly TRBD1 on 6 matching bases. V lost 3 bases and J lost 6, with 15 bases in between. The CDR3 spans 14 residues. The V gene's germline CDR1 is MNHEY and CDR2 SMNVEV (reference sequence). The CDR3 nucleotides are TGTGCCAGCAGTTTCCGGACAGAAGGTTCCGAGCAGTACTTC. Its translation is CASSFRTEGSEQYF.

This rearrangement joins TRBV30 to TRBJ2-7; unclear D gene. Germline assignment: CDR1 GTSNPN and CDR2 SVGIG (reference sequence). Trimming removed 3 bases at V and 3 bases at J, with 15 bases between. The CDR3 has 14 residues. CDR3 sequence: CAWSVGAAFYEQYF. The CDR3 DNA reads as TGTGCCTGGAGCGTTGGCGCGGCCTTCTACGAGCAGTACTTC.

CDR3 loop: CASSHRRVNTGELFF. The CDR3 DNA reads TGTGCCAGCAGCCACCGGCGGGTGAACACCGGGGAGCTGTTTTTT. The gene calls are TRBV6-5 and TRBJ2-2, with D possibly being TRBD2 (5 bases). V gave up 6 bases and J gave up 1 base, with 12 bases separating them. The CDR3 consists of 15 residues. Germline values: CDR1 MNHEY, CDR2 SVGAGI.

The CDR3 DNA reads as TGTGCCAGCAGCTTTAGCGGGAACTCCTACAATGAGCAGTTCTTC. It encodes CASSFSGNSYNEQFF. The rearrangement joins TRBV7-8 to TRBJ2-1; 8 bases agree with TRBD2. The CDR3 is made up of 15 amino acids. The germline CDR1 and CDR2 sequences are SGHVS and FQNEAQ. J lost 0 bases, V lost 3 bases, and 1 base had no gene match.

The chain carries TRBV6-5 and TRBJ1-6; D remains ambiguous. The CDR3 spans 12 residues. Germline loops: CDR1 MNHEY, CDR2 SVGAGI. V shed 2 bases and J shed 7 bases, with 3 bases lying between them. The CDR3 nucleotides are TGTGCCAGCAGTTACCCGAATTCACCCCTCCACTTT. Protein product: CASSYPNSPLHF.

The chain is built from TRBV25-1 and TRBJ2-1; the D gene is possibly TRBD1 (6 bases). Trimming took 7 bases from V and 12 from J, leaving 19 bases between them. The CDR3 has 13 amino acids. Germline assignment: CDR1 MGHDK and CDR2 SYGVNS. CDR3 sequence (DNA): TGTGCCAGCACCGCCGGGACATCTCCCTCGCAGTTCTTC. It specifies CASTAGTSPSQFF.

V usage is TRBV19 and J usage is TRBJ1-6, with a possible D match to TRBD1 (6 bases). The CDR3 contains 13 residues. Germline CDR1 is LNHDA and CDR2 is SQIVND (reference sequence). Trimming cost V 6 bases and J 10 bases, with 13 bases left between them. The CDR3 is CASRSRGGSPLHF. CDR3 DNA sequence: TGTGCCAGTAGGTCCAGGGGAGGGTCACCCCTCCACTTT.

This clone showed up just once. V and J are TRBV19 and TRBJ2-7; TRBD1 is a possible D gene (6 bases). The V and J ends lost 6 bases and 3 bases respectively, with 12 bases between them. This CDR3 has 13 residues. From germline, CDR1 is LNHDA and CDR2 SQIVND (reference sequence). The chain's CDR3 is CASSSGQLYEQYF. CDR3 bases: TGTGCCAGTAGCTCAGGACAGCTCTACGAGCAGTACTTC.

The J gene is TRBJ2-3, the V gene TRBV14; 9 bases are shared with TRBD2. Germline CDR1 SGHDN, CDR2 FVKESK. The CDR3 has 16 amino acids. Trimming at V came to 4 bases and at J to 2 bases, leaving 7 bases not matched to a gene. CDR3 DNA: TGTGCCAGCAGCCCCTACCTAGCGGGATACACAGATACGCAGTATTTT. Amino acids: CASSPYLAGYTDTQYF.

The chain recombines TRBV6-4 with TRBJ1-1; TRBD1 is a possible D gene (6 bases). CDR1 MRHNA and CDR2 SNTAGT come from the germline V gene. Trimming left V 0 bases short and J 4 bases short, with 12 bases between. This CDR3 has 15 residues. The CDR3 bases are TGTGCCAGCAGTGACTCCTGGGGGCCTTCCACTGAAGCTTTCTTT. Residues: CASSDSWGPSTEAFF.

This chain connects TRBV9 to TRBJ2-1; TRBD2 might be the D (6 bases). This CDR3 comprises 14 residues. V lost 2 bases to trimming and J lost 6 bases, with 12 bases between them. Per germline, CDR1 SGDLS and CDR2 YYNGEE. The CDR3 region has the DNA TGTGCCAGCAGCGTGGGCCTAGCGTTCAATGAGCAGTTCTTC. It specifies CASSVGLAFNEQFF.

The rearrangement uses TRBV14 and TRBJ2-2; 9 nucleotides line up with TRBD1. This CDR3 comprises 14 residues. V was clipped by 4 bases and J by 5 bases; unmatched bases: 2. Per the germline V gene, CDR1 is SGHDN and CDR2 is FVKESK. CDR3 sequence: CASSLGQGTGELFF. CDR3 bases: TGTGCCAGCAGCCTTGGACAGGGGACCGGGGAGCTGTTTTTT.

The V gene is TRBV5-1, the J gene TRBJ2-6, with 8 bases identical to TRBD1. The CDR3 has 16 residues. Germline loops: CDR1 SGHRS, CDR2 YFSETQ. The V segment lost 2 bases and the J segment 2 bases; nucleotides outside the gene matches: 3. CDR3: CASSFSGGTGANVLTF. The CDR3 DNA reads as TGCGCCAGCAGCTTTTCAGGGGGCACTGGGGCCAACGTCCTGACTTTC.

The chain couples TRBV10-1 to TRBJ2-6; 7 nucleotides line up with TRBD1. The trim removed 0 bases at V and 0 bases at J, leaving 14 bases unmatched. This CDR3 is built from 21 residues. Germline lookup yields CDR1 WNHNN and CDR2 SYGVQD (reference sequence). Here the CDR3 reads CASSESGQLILSPSGANVLTF. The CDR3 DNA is TGCGCCAGCAGTGAGTCGGGACAGCTAATACTGTCCCCCTCTGGGGCCAACGTCCTGACTTTC.

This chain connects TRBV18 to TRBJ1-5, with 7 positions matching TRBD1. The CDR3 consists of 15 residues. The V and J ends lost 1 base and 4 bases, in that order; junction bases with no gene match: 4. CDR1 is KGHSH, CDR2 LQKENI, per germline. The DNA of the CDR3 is TGTGCCAGCTCACCACTGGGACAGAATAATCAGCCCCAGCATTTT. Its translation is CASSPLGQNNQPQHF.

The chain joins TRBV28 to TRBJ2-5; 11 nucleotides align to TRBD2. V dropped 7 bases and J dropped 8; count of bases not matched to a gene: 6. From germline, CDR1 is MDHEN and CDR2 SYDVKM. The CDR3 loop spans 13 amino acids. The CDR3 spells CASTPSGRITQYF. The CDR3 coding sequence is TGTGCCAGCACCCCTAGCGGGAGGATTACCCAGTACTTC.

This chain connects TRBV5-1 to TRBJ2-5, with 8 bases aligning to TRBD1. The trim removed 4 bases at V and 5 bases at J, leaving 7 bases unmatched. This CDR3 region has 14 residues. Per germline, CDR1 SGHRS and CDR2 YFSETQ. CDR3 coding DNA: TGCGCCAGCAGCGCCCCGACAGGGGAGGAGACCCAGTACTTC. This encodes CASSAPTGEETQYF.

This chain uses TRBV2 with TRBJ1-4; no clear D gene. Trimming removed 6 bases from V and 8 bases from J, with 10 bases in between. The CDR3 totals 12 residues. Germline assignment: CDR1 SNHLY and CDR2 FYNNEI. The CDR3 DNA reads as TGTGCCAGCAGGCCGACAAGGGAAAAACTGTTTTTT. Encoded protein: CASRPTREKLFF.

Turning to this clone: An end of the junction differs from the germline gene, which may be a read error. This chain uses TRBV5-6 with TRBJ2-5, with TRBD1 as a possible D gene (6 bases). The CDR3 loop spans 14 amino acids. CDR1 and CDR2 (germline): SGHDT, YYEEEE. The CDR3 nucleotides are TGTGCCAGCAGTTTGGCAGGGGATAGGGAGACCCAGTACTTC. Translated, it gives CASSLAGDRETQYF.

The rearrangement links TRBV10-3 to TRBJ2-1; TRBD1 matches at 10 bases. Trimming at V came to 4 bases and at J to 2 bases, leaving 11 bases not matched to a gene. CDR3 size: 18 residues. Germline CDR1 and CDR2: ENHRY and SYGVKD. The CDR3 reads CAISGSFGQGDPYNEQFF. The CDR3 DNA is TGTGCCATCAGTGGTTCGTTCGGACAGGGGGACCCCTACAATGAGCAGTTCTTC.

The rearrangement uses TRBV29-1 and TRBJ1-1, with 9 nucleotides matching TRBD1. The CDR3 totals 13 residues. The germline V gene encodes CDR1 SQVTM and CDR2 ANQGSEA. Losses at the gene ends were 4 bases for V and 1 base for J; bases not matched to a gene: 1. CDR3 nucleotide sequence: TGCAGCGTTGGGACAGGGGCGAACACTGAAGCTTTCTTT. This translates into CSVGTGANTEAFF.

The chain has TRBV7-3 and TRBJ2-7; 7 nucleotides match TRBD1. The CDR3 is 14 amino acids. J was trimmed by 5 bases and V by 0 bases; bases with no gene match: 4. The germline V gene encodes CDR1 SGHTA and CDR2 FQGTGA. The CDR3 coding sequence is TGTGCCAGCAGCTTAACAGGGGGCAGCCACGAGCAGTACTTC. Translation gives CASSLTGGSHEQYF.

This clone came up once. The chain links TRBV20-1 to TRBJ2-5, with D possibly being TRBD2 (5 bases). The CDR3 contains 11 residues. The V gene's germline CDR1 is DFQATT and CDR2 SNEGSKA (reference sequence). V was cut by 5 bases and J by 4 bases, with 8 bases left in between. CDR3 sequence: CSALARETQYF. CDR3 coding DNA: TGCAGTGCTCTAGCAAGAGAGACCCAGTACTTC.